The 26 T cell receptor beta chains presented below share a single source sample, sequenced in a study of OX40 agonist ivuxolimab in advanced cancers. TCRdb's copy holds only in-frame clones and misses some; the assay was immunoSEQ multiplex PCR. In the table there are approximately 38,000 clones, 92% of which are singletons. Sequenced material: CD4+ or CD8+ T cells sorted from blood, taken in a trial of the OX40 agonist ivuxolimab. Receptors originate from an adult with an advanced solid tumor such as melanoma, head and neck, liver or kidney cancer.

The V and J genes are TRBV6-5 and TRBJ1-1, with D unclear. Trimming shortened V by 0 bases and J by 4 bases, and 15 bases separated the two germline ends. Germline CDR1 reads MNHEY; CDR2 reads SVGAGI. There are 16 residues in the CDR3. The CDR3 sequence: CASSYSSGGWSTEAFF. The CDR3 bases are TGTGCCAGCAGTTACTCCTCCGGAGGTTGGAGCACTGAAGCTTTCTTT.

The chain is built from TRBV2 and TRBJ1-5; D call uncertain. With 8 bases removed from V and 4 bases from J, the gap between germline ends came to 3 bases. The CDR3 is 10 amino acids. Germline V gene lookup returns CDR1 SNHLY and CDR2 FYNNEI. The CDR3 coding sequence is TGTGCCAGCGGGAATCAGCCCCAGCATTTT. Its translation: CASGNQPQHF.

The J gene is TRBJ2-1, the V gene TRBV2, with 8 nucleotides matching TRBD2. Unmatched junction bases numbered 9, after V lost 4 bases and J lost 7 bases. Germline V gives CDR1 SNHLY, CDR2 FYNNEI. The length of the CDR3 is 15 residues. The CDR3 protein is CASSVQAGVHNEQFF. The CDR3 DNA follows: TGTGCCAGCAGTGTGCAAGCGGGAGTCCATAATGAGCAGTTCTTC.

V is TRBV11-2 and J is TRBJ2-3; TRBD2 agrees at 10 bases. The CDR3 runs to 17 residues. J was trimmed by 2 bases and V by 3 bases; bases with no gene match: 8. Germline V lookup: CDR1 SGHAT, CDR2 FQNNGV. CDR3 sequence (DNA): TGTGCCAGCAGCTTTAGCCCAGCGGGAGGGCCCACAGATACGCAGTATTTT. Translated: CASSFSPAGGPTDTQYF.

The genes are TRBV7-8 and TRBJ2-7; 9 bases agree with TRBD1. The J segment lost 3 bases and the V segment lost 1 base, leaving 10 bases of the junction unmatched. The length of the CDR3 is 17 residues. The germline CDR1 and CDR2 sequences are SGHVS and FQNEAQ. The CDR3 DNA follows: TGTGCCAGCAGCTTAGACCCACGGACAGGGGTAAACTACGAGCAGTACGTC. Its protein product is CASSLDPRTGVNYEQYV.

The V call is TRBV4-3, the J call TRBJ2-2, with 8 bases lining up with TRBD1. V lost 4 bases, J lost 4 bases, and 8 bases stayed unmatched. The germline gives CDR1 LGHNA, CDR2 YSLEER. This CDR3 region has 16 residues. The CDR3 nucleotides are TGCGCCAGCAGCCTGGGGGCAGGGGGCCGCACCGGGGAGCTGTTTTTT. Residues: CASSLGAGGRTGELFF.

The chain couples TRBV5-5 to TRBJ1-2, with D possibly being TRBD1 (6 bases). V was shortened by 2 bases and J by 6 bases, with 8 bases between the two germline ends. The V gene's germline CDR1 is SGHKS and CDR2 YYEKEE (reference sequence). The CDR3 totals 12 residues. CDR3 DNA: TGTGCCAGCAGCTTACAGGGCCATGGCTACACCTTC. Translation gives CASSLQGHGYTF.

The gene calls are TRBV4-1 and TRBJ2-1; 8 bases fit TRBD2. Trimming took 4 bases from V and 6 from J; bases not matched to a gene: 8. This CDR3 contains 15 residues. The V gene's germline CDR1 is MGHRA and CDR2 YSYEKL. The CDR3 region is CASSPGVAGTNEQFF. The CDR3 DNA is TGCGCCAGCAGCCCCGGGGTAGCGGGAACCAATGAGCAGTTCTTC.

This chain links TRBV30 with TRBJ1-2; TRBD1 aligns across 9 bases. With V trimmed by 3 bases and J by 7 bases, 9 bases remained unmatched. Per germline, CDR1 GTSNPN and CDR2 SVGIG (reference sequence). The CDR3 is 14 amino acids. The DNA for the CDR3 is TGTGCCTGGAGCTTACTTACAGGGGGCAGTGGCTACACCTTC. Its protein is CAWSLLTGGSGYTF.

Here the CDR3 DNA reads TGTGCCAGCAGCTTGGTCGGTGGCAGATCTGCCTACGAGCAGTACTTC. Its protein product is CASSLVGGRSAYEQYF. The V call is TRBV5-5, the J call TRBJ2-7; D not certain. The V end lost 0 bases, the J end lost 2 bases, and 15 bases lay between the germline ends. This CDR3 comprises 16 residues. The germline V gene encodes CDR1 SGHKS and CDR2 YYEKEE (reference sequence).

The chain couples TRBV29-1 to TRBJ2-1; possible D gene TRBD1, 5 bases. The CDR3 extends over 13 amino acids. The V gene's germline CDR1 is SQVTM and CDR2 ANQGSEA. In DNA form, the CDR3 reads TGCAGTGCTGGGGCGGCAGATTACAATGAGCAGTTCTTC. It specifies CSAGAADYNEQFF.

The chain recombines TRBV14 with TRBJ2-7; a possible D gene is TRBD2 (5 bases). Germline V gene lookup returns CDR1 SGHDN and CDR2 FVKESK. The CDR3 sequence is 12 residues long. V was clipped by 1 base and J by 6 bases, with 7 bases between them. The CDR3 DNA reads as TGTGCCAGCAGCCAAGCCCGGGGCGAGCAGTACTTC. Amino acid sequence: CASSQARGEQYF. Together with reference TRBV14 and TRBJ2-7, the CDR3 gives the full variable domain: EAGVTQFPSHSVIEKGQTVTLRCDPISGHDNLYWYRRVMGKEIKFLLHFVKESKQDESGMPNNRFLAERTGGTYSTLKVQPAELEDSGVYFCASSQARGEQYFGPGTRLTVT.

The genes are TRBV5-8 and TRBJ2-1, with D hard to call. The length of the CDR3 is 9 residues. The V and J ends lost 9 bases and 4 bases respectively, with 2 bases between them. The germline V gene has CDR1 SGHTS and CDR2 YDEGEE. CDR3 sequence reads: CATYNEQFF. The DNA for the CDR3 is TGTGCCACTTACAATGAGCAGTTCTTC.

The rearrangement uses TRBV7-9 and TRBJ2-1; no clear D gene. This CDR3 contains 10 residues. Germline-derived CDR1 and CDR2 are SEHNR and FQNEAQ (reference sequence). V gave up 6 bases and J gave up 7 bases, with 4 bases separating them. CDR3 residues: CASRENEQFF. DNA for the CDR3: TGTGCCAGCAGGGAGAATGAGCAGTTCTTC.

This clone was detected once. This chain uses TRBV5-1 with TRBJ2-7, with 9 bases matching TRBD1. The J segment lost 3 bases and the V segment lost 0 bases, leaving 7 bases of the junction unmatched. Germline lookup yields CDR1 SGHRS and CDR2 YFSETQ. This CDR3 has 16 residues. The CDR3 DNA follows: TGCGCCAGCAGCTTGGATAGTAGGGACAGGGTCTACGAGCAGTACTTC. This translates into CASSLDSRDRVYEQYF.

The gene calls are TRBV13 and TRBJ1-3; a weak D match, TRBD1 (6 bases). V lost 4 bases and J 1 base, leaving 11 bases between the germline ends. The CDR3 consists of 15 residues. Germline CDR1 is PRHDT and CDR2 is FYEKMQ (reference sequence). CDR3: CASSSRTASGNTIYF. DNA of the CDR3: TGTGCCAGCAGCTCAAGGACAGCGTCTGGAAACACCATATATTTT. Full variable domain (remainder filled in from reference TRBV13 and TRBJ1-3): AAGVIQSPRHLIKEKRETATLKCYPIPRHDTVYWYQQGPGQDPQFLISFYEKMQSDKGSIPDRFSAQQFSDYHSELNMSSLELGDSALYFCASSSRTASGNTIYFGEGSWLTVV.

The chain uses TRBV9 and TRBJ1-1; a possible D gene is TRBD1 (5 bases). This CDR3 is 15 amino acids long. Germline CDR1 SGDLS, CDR2 YYNGEE. V shed 0 bases and J shed 5 bases, with 14 bases lying between them. The CDR3 sequence: CASSVGPGGGTEAFF. Written as DNA, the CDR3 is TGTGCCAGCAGCGTAGGTCCCGGGGGGGGGACTGAAGCTTTCTTT.

The rearrangement links TRBV9 to TRBJ1-2; D is unclear. CDR1 is SGDLS and CDR2 is YYNGEE in the germline V gene. The CDR3 covers 12 residues. V dropped 2 bases and J dropped 7 bases, with 9 bases sitting between them. The CDR3 DNA follows: TGTGCCAGCAGCGTTGGAGTCGGTGGCTACACCTTC. Protein product: CASSVGVGGYTF.

This chain connects TRBV19 to TRBJ2-1; perhaps D is TRBD1 or TRBD2 (5 bases each). The germline V gene has CDR1 LNHDA and CDR2 SQIVND (reference sequence). This CDR3 is 16 amino acids long. V was clipped by 6 bases and J by 2 bases, with 17 bases between them. In DNA form, the CDR3 reads TGTGCCAGTAGCTTACTTCCCTGGGACGCCTACAATGAGCAGTTCTTC. Translating gives CASSLLPWDAYNEQFF.

This chain links TRBV18 with TRBJ2-1; TRBD2 agrees at 7 bases. Germline lookup yields CDR1 KGHSH and CDR2 LQKENI. This CDR3 is 15 amino acids long. Trimming removed 3 bases from V and 1 base from J; junction bases left unmatched: 3. The CDR3 DNA reads TGTGCCAGCTCACCGGGCGGGGGTTCCTACAATGAGCAGTTCTTC. It is translated as CASSPGGGSYNEQFF.

The CDR3 sequence: CASSSSGTNTEAFF. CDR3 nucleotide sequence: TGTGCCAGCAGTTCGTCAGGGACGAACACTGAAGCTTTCTTT. The rearrangement links TRBV7-3 to TRBJ1-1; maybe TRBD1 (5 bases). Germline CDR1 SGHTA, CDR2 FQGTGA. With 6 bases removed from V and 1 base from J, the gap between germline ends came to 12 bases. The CDR3 length is 14 residues.

The chain recombines TRBV30 with TRBJ1-2; TRBD1 matches 8 bases. The V gene's germline CDR1 is GTSNPN and CDR2 SVGIG (reference sequence). The CDR3 spans 14 residues. With V trimmed by 5 bases and J by 4 bases, 9 bases remained unmatched. The CDR3: CAWGGTGPTYGYTF. The DNA for the CDR3 is TGTGCCTGGGGGGGGACAGGACCGACCTATGGCTACACCTTC.

The gene calls are TRBV5-1 and TRBJ1-2, with D uncertain. The V end lost 1 base, the J end lost 7 bases, and 11 bases lay between the germline ends. There are 13 residues in the CDR3. From germline, CDR1 is SGHRS and CDR2 YFSETQ. The CDR3 protein is CASSLSVEGGYTF. The CDR3 DNA is TGCGCCAGCAGCTTGAGTGTAGAAGGTGGCTACACCTTC.

The V gene is TRBV27, the J gene TRBJ2-1; 8 bases are a match to TRBD1. The germline gives CDR1 MNHEY, CDR2 SMNVEV (reference sequence). The CDR3 loop spans 16 amino acids. V was pared by 5 bases and J by 6 bases, with 12 bases of the junction left unmatched. The CDR3 reads CASSRRTGSLVNEQFF. In nucleotides, the CDR3 is TGTGCCAGCAGTCGACGGACAGGGTCCCTTGTCAATGAGCAGTTCTTC.

The chain uses TRBV27 and TRBJ2-2, with a possible D match to TRBD1 (5 bases). The V and J ends lost 5 bases and 0 bases respectively, with 19 bases between them. The CDR3 is 18 residues long. Germline V gene lookup returns CDR1 MNHEY and CDR2 SMNVEV (reference sequence). DNA for the CDR3: TGTGCCAGCAGTCCAATACCGAAAGGGGTAACGAACACCGGGGAGCTGTTTTTT. Translating it yields CASSPIPKGVTNTGELFF.

The V and J genes are TRBV11-2 and TRBJ1-2; D gene unclear. CDR3 length: 12 amino acids. Germline assignment: CDR1 SGHAT and CDR2 FQNNGV. V lost 1 base, J lost 8 bases, and 8 bases lay in between. The CDR3: CASSLVLSGYTF. The CDR3 DNA follows: TGTGCCAGCAGCTTAGTTTTAAGCGGCTACACCTTC.